This TCR beta chain was sequenced during a study of T cell repertoires in breast cancer (dated by TCRdb to 2015 to 2016). About the investigation overall: Samples profiled in the study came from tumors, lymph nodes and peripheral blood lymphocytes of breast cancer patients, along with peripheral blood from healthy control donors. Most of the roughly 21 patient tumors analyzed for shared TCRs were ER+/PR+. The controls were nine healthy donors whose age range was similar to that of the patients. Sequencing yielded on average approximately 540,000 sequences per sample and roughly 10 reads per input cell. Given the low mutational burden of breast cancer and the rarity of common mutations in breast cancer, it was reasoned that TCRs shared between breast cancer patients would target shared antigens. Tumors and tumor-involved lymph nodes were minced, digested with Liberase and DNase, and then passed through 70-um and 40-um filters. Tumor-free lymph nodes were processed with no enzymatic digestion, and blood samples were separated using Ficoll. Points the paper makes about the study in general: Tumor-involved sentinel lymph nodes shared about fourfold more TCRs with matched tumor repertoires than tumor-free nodes (around 8% versus 2.1%). More than 15 TCR pairs were shared across seven or more patient tumors and were rarely found in control blood, which suggested possible tumor specificity. Because transcript abundance and primer differences skewed clone recovery, emulsion RT-PCR was regarded as qualitative rather than quantitative. Shared TCRs were encoded by various nucleotide sequences, which suggests selection and expansion based on antigen. Discarding singleton TCRs and sampling only part of each tumor may have missed genuine antitumor clones. TRBV7 predominance was observed among shared TCRs, which possibly reflected tumor recognition or mispriming bias from eight TRBV7 primers.

Comments on this clonotype: Its specific antigen is unknown. No qualities accompany the bases; no much larger clone lies one base away.

The V end loses 2 bases and the J end loses 7 bases, and a stretch of 14 bases separates them. The germline V gene (reference sequence) yields DFQATT for CDR1 and SNEGSKA for CDR2. The CDR3 sequence holds 13 residues, the cysteine and phenylalanine included. CDR3 DNA only is kept here, 39 bases in frame from base 1. The library was made by emulsion pairing. Unpaired genes were suppressed in a second nested PCR with blocking oligos, after which Illumina adaptors and barcodes were added in a third nested PCR. Each emulsion RT-PCR master mix held roughly 5,000-270,000 T cells and included C-region, Stepout and V-region primers. The emulsions were generated using the Micellula Emulsion and Purification Kit, and the RT-PCR was run with Qiagen OneStep RT-PCR reagents. Pooled libraries were sequenced with paired-end 2 x 250 reads on an Illumina MiSeq. The study's own analysis went as follows. Read pairs were joined in Galaxy and clipped at the engineered overlap into separate alpha and beta files, and reads that were not clipped were discarded. Alpha-beta pairs were assigned using CompleteTCR, a MiTCR-based pipeline in which chains sharing read cluster identifiers are linked by an R script. TCR sequences that were observed only once, about 1-3.4% of the total, were removed as potential sequencing errors. The public reads were reanalyzed by TCRdb: fastp trimming at Q25, MiXCR alignment, in-frame beta chains only. Duplicate CDR3 protein sequences are folded into a single record with the most common DNA and genes. In this record, the V and J calls reflect TCRdb's handling and not the investigators' own analysis. This sample gives about 40,000 distinct CDR3 sequences in total; roughly 42% of them show up just once. The biggest ten clones account for 60% to 75% of the sample.

Paired alpha-beta TCRs of CD8+ T cells were analyzed using an expanded emulsion RT-PCR method with primers for all TCR V genes. CD8+ T cells were isolated with a CD8 positive selection kit and incubated overnight in about 10 IU/mL IL-2 before emulsion RT-PCR. The chain is assembled from TRBV20-1 and TRBJ1-1, with the identity of the D gene unclear. The source material was CD8+ T cells. The receptor's source is a pool of human donors with breast cancer or a healthy control (not recorded which). At the DNA level, the sequence is TGCAGTGCTAGAAAGGCAGACACTAATGAAGCTTTCTTT. The resulting protein is CSARKADTNEAFF.